The entry below gives a single TCR beta chain sequence along with its context. Antigen: not known. This specimen comes from a study of OX40 agonist ivuxolimab in advanced cancers. Study-wide points: The antigen specificity of the peripheral T cells (those that were expanded) was not determined.

The CDR3 spans 15 residues. Losses at the gene ends were 4 bases for V and 5 bases for J; bases not matched to a gene: 6. CDR1 and CDR2 from the germline V gene are SGHAT and FQNNGV. Here immunoSEQ multiplex PCR was the method, and the copy in TCRdb shows in-frame clones only, minus some. There are approximately 70,000 clones in the sample; roughly 86% occur only once, and around 6.9% lies in the top ten. The sampling schedule covered blood at baseline, cycle 4 day 1, and cycle 7 day 1. The sequence was obtained from an adult with an advanced solid tumor such as melanoma, head and neck, liver or kidney cancer. The chain couples TRBV11-2 to TRBJ1-4, with 8 bases matching TRBD1. The sequencing here drew on CD4+ or CD8+ T cells sorted from blood, taken in a trial of the OX40 agonist ivuxolimab. CDR3 DNA: TGTGCCAGCAGCTCCCAACAGGGGGAGAATGAAAAACTGTTTTTT. This codes for CASSSQQGENEKLFF.